This entry lists 13 T cell receptor beta chains sequenced from one sample in a study of T cell responses to AZD1222 COVID-19 vaccine. This table comes from immunoSEQ multiplex PCR, and its TCRdb copy is limited to in-frame clones, with some not included. This sample carries over 95,000 clones, 70% to 90% of them seen once, and the ten largest clones take about 3%. The sequenced sample was peripheral blood, obtained on day 0 of AZD1222 vaccination. The receptors were sampled from an adult in good health.

This clone was detected a few times. V and J are TRBV27 and TRBJ2-7; possibly TRBD2 for D (6 bases). V dropped 3 bases and J dropped 3 bases, with 9 bases sitting between them. The CDR3 loop spans 13 amino acids. Germline V gene data show CDR1 as MNHEY and CDR2 as SMNVEV (reference sequence). Here the CDR3 reads CASSFRGNYEQYV. CDR3 in DNA: TGTGCCAGCAGTTTCCGCGGGAACTACGAGCAGTACGTC.

This chain connects TRBV30 to TRBJ2-7; D is unresolved. With 1 base removed from V and 6 bases from J, the gap between germline ends came to 7 bases. The germline CDR1 and CDR2 sequences are GTSNPN and SVGIG (reference sequence). The length of the CDR3 is 11 residues. CDR3 sequence reads: CAWSDSAEQYV. DNA for the CDR3: TGTGCCTGGAGTGACAGTGCCGAGCAGTACGTC.

The chain joins TRBV6-5 to TRBJ1-2; tentative D call: TRBD1 (6 bases). CDR3 length equals 14 residues. V dropped 3 bases and J dropped 6 bases, with 14 bases sitting between them. The germline gives CDR1 MNHEY, CDR2 SVGAGI. The CDR3 here is CASSYRRGVNGYTF. The CDR3 DNA reads TGTGCCAGCAGTTATCGTAGGGGGGTAAATGGCTACACCTTC.

The gene calls are TRBV9 and TRBJ2-1; D is uncertain. The CDR3 is made up of 18 amino acids. Germline V gene lookup returns CDR1 SGDLS and CDR2 YYNGEE. Trimming shortened V by 3 bases and J by 6 bases, and 25 bases separated the two germline ends. The CDR3 loop reads CASSAPEALGVVGNEQFF. The CDR3 nucleotides read TGTGCCAGCAGCGCGCCAGAGGCTTTAGGCGTAGTTGGCAATGAGCAGTTCTTC.

The chain has TRBV6-2 or TRBV6-3 and TRBJ1-5, with 7 nucleotides matching TRBD1. CDR1 and CDR2 (germline): MNHEY, SVGEGT. The CDR3 extends over 14 amino acids. The V and J ends lost 2 bases and 5 bases, in that order; junction bases with no gene match: 3. CDR3 sequence (DNA): TGTGCCAGCAGTTACAGGCAGGGGGATCAGCCCCAGCATTTT. This gives the protein CASSYRQGDQPQHF.

This chain links TRBV2 with TRBJ2-1; D possibly corresponds to TRBD2 (7 bases). The germline V gene has CDR1 SNHLY and CDR2 FYNNEI. CDR3 size: 14 residues. Deletions cut 0 bases from V and 8 bases from J, with 11 bases between. The chain's CDR3 is CASSEAGGPDEQFF. The CDR3 coding sequence is TGTGCCAGCAGTGAAGCGGGGGGGCCGGATGAGCAGTTCTTC. The whole variable domain, remainder taken from reference TRBV2 and TRBJ2-1, is EPEVTQTPSHQVTQMGQEVILRCVPISNHLYFYWYRQILGQKVEFLVSFYNNEISEKSEIFDDQFSVERPDGSNFTLKIRSTKLEDSAMYFCASSEAGGPDEQFFGPGTRLTVL.

The V call is TRBV12-5, the J call TRBJ1-2, with D tentatively TRBD1 (6 bases). This CDR3 region has 16 residues. Trimming took off 5 bases at V and 7 bases at J, with 23 bases between the two ends. Germline CDR1 LGHNT, CDR2 FRNRAP. In DNA, the CDR3 is TGTGCTAGTGGTAGGGGGGAAGAGGGTTATTTGAGTGGCTACACCTTC. This codes for CASGRGEEGYLSGYTF.

This chain links TRBV6-2 or TRBV6-3 with TRBJ2-5; D gene unclear. Looked up from germline, CDR1 is MNHEY and CDR2 is SVGEGT. V gave up 5 bases and J gave up 5 bases, with 9 bases separating them. This CDR3 comprises 12 residues. The CDR3: CASSPWTETQYF. The DNA of the CDR3 is TGTGCCAGCAGTCCCTGGACGGAGACCCAGTACTTC.

The rearrangement uses TRBV11-1 and TRBJ1-1; the D is unclear. The CDR3 totals 13 residues. V was clipped by 1 base and J by 1 base, with 4 bases between them. Per the germline V gene, CDR1 is SGHAT and CDR2 is FQDESV (reference sequence). The CDR3 here is CASSLGRNTEAFF. Here the CDR3 DNA reads TGTGCCAGCAGCTTAGGGAGGAACACTGAAGCTTTCTTT.

This clone was detected only once. The chain joins TRBV3-1 (or the pseudogene TRBV3-2) to TRBJ1-1, with D unclear. This CDR3 is built from 15 residues. V lost 6 bases and J lost 4, with 18 bases in between. The germline CDR1 and CDR2 sequences are LGHDT and YNNKEL (reference sequence). CDR3: CASRKHGGQATEAFF. CDR3 nucleotides: TGTGCCAGCAGAAAACACGGAGGTCAGGCCACTGAAGCTTTCTTT.

The chain recombines TRBV5-8 with TRBJ1-4, with D unresolved. The CDR3 runs 14 residues. The V and J ends lost 4 bases and 2 bases respectively, with 9 bases between them. In germline, CDR1 is SGHTS, CDR2 YDEGEE. CDR3 sequence reads: CASSAGNTNEKLFF. CDR3 nucleotide sequence: TGTGCCAGCAGCGCGGGCAACACTAATGAAAAACTGTTTTTT.

This chain links TRBV19 with TRBJ1-5; D gene unclear. Per germline, CDR1 LNHDA and CDR2 SQIVND (reference sequence). This CDR3 region has 15 residues. Trimming removed 4 bases from V and 2 bases from J, with 12 bases in between. The CDR3 DNA sequence: TGTGCCAGTAGTAGGCAGGAGAAGGGCAATCAGCCCCAGCATTTT. It encodes CASSRQEKGNQPQHF.

V and J are TRBV10-3 and TRBJ2-1; 9 bases agree with TRBD2. Trimming cost V 0 bases and J 4 bases; bases outside gene matches: 7. Germline CDR1 reads ENHRY; CDR2 reads SYGVKD. This CDR3 spans 17 amino acids. In DNA, the CDR3 is TGTGCCATCAGTGAGTCGTTGCTAGCGGGACGATACAATGAGCAGTTCTTC. It yields the protein CAISESLLAGRYNEQFF.